This T cell receptor (beta chain) is from a study of graft-versus-host responses after intestinal transplantation. This CDR3 contains 18 residues. V was pared by 0 bases and J by 5 bases, with 10 bases of the junction left unmatched. Germline CDR1 reads MNHNS; CDR2 reads SASEGT. To note about this clone: Antigen specificity is unknown.

TCRdb keeps only in-frame clones here, not all; method: immunoSEQ multiplex PCR. Among about 88,000 clones, around 93% were seen once, and the ten largest hold about 0.2%. This TCR was recovered from a human donor who was the organ donor for an intestinal transplant. The chain uses TRBV6-1 and TRBJ2-7; 13 bases are a match to TRBD2. The sample was unstimulated CD4+ T cells sorted from spleen or lymph node cells, taken before transplant. The CDR3 region has the DNA TGTGCCAGCAGTGAAGCCTGGACTAGCGGGGGCGCCGGGAACGAGCAGTACTTC. Amino acids: CASSEAWTSGGAGNEQYF.